This is a list of T cell receptor beta chains from one sample in a study of shared clonotypes between healthy human individuals. Sequenced by immunoSEQ multiplex PCR; TCRdb stores in-frame clones only, minus some. Of a few hundred thousand clones listed, around 87% were seen once; the top ten hold 16%. Sample: memory CD8+ T cells sorted from blood. The receptor set was obtained from a man between 18 and 35 years old in good health. Both conserved end residues are trimmed from each CDR3. Fields, in order: V gene, clone size, J gene, CDR3 protein. Size is omitted from some rows. Given values are once, few, many or a class for expanded clones.

v_call: TRBV27; clone_size: -; j_call: TRBJ2-1; cdr3_aa: ASATSSSYNEQF
v_call: TRBV6-6; clone_size: once; j_call: TRBJ2-2; cdr3_aa: ASSPYRGSDGELF
v_call: TRBV6-6; clone_size: -; j_call: TRBJ1-6; cdr3_aa: ASTYGAYDSPLH
v_call: TRBV19; clone_size: -; j_call: TRBJ1-1; cdr3_aa: ASRLLENTEAF
v_call: TRBV4-3; clone_size: -; j_call: TRBJ2-7; cdr3_aa: ASSPGTASGSNEQY
v_call: TRBV6-5; clone_size: -; j_call: TRBJ2-7; cdr3_aa: ASSYVPGYEQY
v_call: TRBV4-1; clone_size: -; j_call: TRBJ2-7; cdr3_aa: ASSQDRPGYPYEQY
v_call: TRBV6-5; clone_size: -; j_call: TRBJ1-2; cdr3_aa: ASNNWDSYGYT
v_call: TRBV7-9; clone_size: -; j_call: TRBJ2-3; cdr3_aa: ASSLLVGRQGGDTQY
v_call: TRBV6-5; clone_size: -; j_call: TRBJ1-6; cdr3_aa: ASSYRGYNSPLH
v_call: TRBV25-1; clone_size: -; j_call: TRBJ1-5; cdr3_aa: ASSDGDTGINQPQH
v_call: TRBV13; clone_size: -; j_call: TRBJ2-7; cdr3_aa: ASSLALGQQAYEQY
v_call: TRBV7-6; clone_size: -; j_call: TRBJ2-7; cdr3_aa: ASSGGQDYEQY
v_call: TRBV2; clone_size: -; j_call: TRBJ2-2; cdr3_aa: ATTVATGLSALNTGELF
v_call: TRBV5-1; clone_size: -; j_call: TRBJ1-5; cdr3_aa: ASRLAGEGQPQH
v_call: TRBV10-2; clone_size: -; j_call: TRBJ2-1; cdr3_aa: ASSHPPSGGVHEQF
v_call: TRBV9; clone_size: -; j_call: TRBJ1-1; cdr3_aa: ASSVGGRLNTEAF
v_call: TRBV6-5; clone_size: -; j_call: TRBJ1-4; cdr3_aa: ASSYTYGATNEKLF
v_call: TRBV6-1; clone_size: -; j_call: TRBJ2-7; cdr3_aa: ASSELRLGTASYEQY
v_call: TRBV4-1; clone_size: -; j_call: TRBJ1-2; cdr3_aa: ASSQELGGGTTDGYT
v_call: TRBV5-1; clone_size: -; j_call: TRBJ1-4; cdr3_aa: ASREGRDRTSNEKLF
v_call: TRBV6-1; clone_size: -; j_call: TRBJ1-4; cdr3_aa: ASSETGGQLEKLF
v_call: TRBV7-8; clone_size: -; j_call: TRBJ1-4; cdr3_aa: ASSRRTGIANQRIYANEKLF
v_call: TRBV27; clone_size: -; j_call: TRBJ1-1; cdr3_aa: ASSSLGQTAKEAF
v_call: TRBV15; clone_size: -; j_call: TRBJ2-1; cdr3_aa: ATSNRDRYNEQF
v_call: TRBV27; clone_size: -; j_call: TRBJ1-5; cdr3_aa: ASRLQGDSQPQH
v_call: TRBV29-1; clone_size: -; j_call: TRBJ2-7; cdr3_aa: SVLGLAGLSSYEQY
v_call: TRBV19; clone_size: -; j_call: TRBJ1-1; cdr3_aa: ASTPLSQGNTEAF
v_call: TRBV6-1; clone_size: -; j_call: TRBJ2-4; cdr3_aa: ASSDWQLRNIQY
v_call: TRBV30; clone_size: -; j_call: TRBJ1-4; cdr3_aa: AWSYDPWTGNEKLF
v_call: TRBV9; clone_size: -; j_call: TRBJ2-1; cdr3_aa: ASSPGTSEQF
v_call: TRBV6-5; clone_size: -; j_call: TRBJ1-2; cdr3_aa: ASRIQEEGIGYT
v_call: TRBV4-1; clone_size: once; j_call: TRBJ2-2; cdr3_aa: ASSQAPGSGELF
v_call: TRBV4-1; clone_size: -; j_call: TRBJ2-7; cdr3_aa: ASSQREGSYEQY
v_call: TRBV6-5; clone_size: -; j_call: TRBJ2-7; cdr3_aa: ASSLSIQYEQY
v_call: TRBV7-7; clone_size: -; j_call: TRBJ2-3; cdr3_aa: ASSPGLLTDTQY
v_call: TRBV27; clone_size: -; j_call: TRBJ2-1; cdr3_aa: ASSSAGTSAYNEQF
v_call: TRBV2; clone_size: -; j_call: TRBJ1-2; cdr3_aa: ASYDREIYGYT
v_call: TRBV27; clone_size: -; j_call: TRBJ2-3; cdr3_aa: ASSLSENTDTQY
v_call: TRBV6-5; clone_size: -; j_call: TRBJ2-1; cdr3_aa: ASSYFGSYNEQF
v_call: TRBV27; clone_size: -; j_call: TRBJ1-2; cdr3_aa: ASSLWQNYGYT
v_call: TRBV28; clone_size: -; j_call: TRBJ1-3; cdr3_aa: ASSLGTGSGNTIY
v_call: TRBV6-5; clone_size: -; j_call: TRBJ2-7; cdr3_aa: ASSPSGDYEQY
v_call: TRBV4-1; clone_size: -; j_call: TRBJ1-2; cdr3_aa: AVRDITWGDYGYT
v_call: TRBV27; clone_size: -; j_call: TRBJ2-2; cdr3_aa: ASSPRELAGAGELF
v_call: TRBV9; clone_size: -; j_call: TRBJ2-3; cdr3_aa: ASSARGLTQY
v_call: TRBV7-8; clone_size: once; j_call: TRBJ2-5; cdr3_aa: ASQGSLGETQY
v_call: TRBV7-9; clone_size: many; j_call: TRBJ2-7; cdr3_aa: ASSPNQMTSEGEQY
v_call: TRBV19; clone_size: -; j_call: TRBJ2-2; cdr3_aa: ASSIDYLDTSNTGELF
v_call: TRBV28; clone_size: -; j_call: TRBJ2-7; cdr3_aa: ASSLLGGIGEQY